Following are 23 T cell receptor beta chains from one sample sequenced in a study of blood T cell repertoires in COVID-19. The data were produced by immunoSEQ multiplex PCR, yet TCRdb's version contains in-frame clones alone and is incomplete. In the table there are 450,000 or so clones, roughly nine tenths of which are singletons. The sample comprised peripheral blood. Receptors were obtained from a man in his late teens or twenties with COVID-19, enrolled during active disease.

The chain couples TRBV19 to TRBJ1-4, with 9 bases aligning to TRBD1. Germline assignment: CDR1 LNHDA and CDR2 SQIVND (reference sequence). Unmatched junction bases numbered 5, after V lost 1 base and J lost 8 bases. This CDR3 is 15 amino acids long. For the CDR3, the DNA is TGTGCCAGTAGTATAGCCGGGACAGGGTACGAAAAACTGTTTTTT. The encoded protein is CASSIAGTGYEKLFF.

The chain uses TRBV7-8 and TRBJ2-7; D unclear. From germline, CDR1 is SGHVS and CDR2 FQNEAQ. The CDR3 consists of 12 residues. Between the trimmed V and J ends, which lost 2 bases and 5 bases, there was a span of 7 bases. CDR3 amino acids: CASSLYRDEQYF. DNA for the CDR3: TGTGCCAGCAGCTTATACCGGGACGAGCAGTACTTC. The entire variable domain, with the rest obtained from reference TRBV7-8 and TRBJ2-7, is as follows: GAGVSQSPRYKVAKRGQDVALRCDPISGHVSLFWYQQALGQGPEFLTYFQNEAQLDKSGLPSDRFFAERPEGSVSTLKIQRTQQEDSAVYLCASSLYRDEQYFGPGTRLTVT.

This clone was recorded a few times. Other DNA sequences in the same sample also yield this CDR3. V usage is TRBV30 and J usage is TRBJ1-5, with a possible D match to TRBD1 (6 bases). Trimming left V 1 base short and J 3 bases short, with 7 bases between. From germline, CDR1 is GTSNPN and CDR2 SVGIG (reference sequence). The CDR3 runs to 13 residues. The CDR3 sequence is CAWSGQDNQPQHF. For the CDR3, the DNA is TGTGCCTGGAGTGGACAGGACAATCAGCCCCAGCATTTT.

The V and J genes are TRBV10-3 and TRBJ2-1; a possible D gene is TRBD2 (5 bases). V shed 6 bases and J shed 7 bases, with 19 bases lying between them. Germline values: CDR1 ENHRY, CDR2 SYGVKD. The CDR3 length is 15 residues. Here the CDR3 DNA reads TGTGCCATCAGCCTACTAGGACGGGGAGAAAATGAGCAGTTCTTC. Translated: CAISLLGRGENEQFF.

This chain joins TRBV7-7 and TRBJ2-1, with a tentative D call TRBD1 (6 bases). Trimming shortened V by 3 bases and J by 3 bases, and 15 bases separated the two germline ends. The CDR3 totals 16 residues. In germline, CDR1 is SSHAT, CDR2 FNYEAQ (reference sequence). CDR3 in DNA: TGTGCCAGCAGCTTGGGGGCCGGGCGGAGCTACAATGAGCAGTTCTTC. It translates to CASSLGAGRSYNEQFF.

For this clone: Distinct nucleotide sequences in the sample also encode this CDR3. The chain employs TRBV18 and TRBJ1-1, with a tentative D call TRBD1 (5 bases). Trimming took 3 bases from V and 4 from J, leaving 9 bases between them. Germline-derived CDR1 and CDR2 are KGHSH and LQKENI. The CDR3 sequence is 13 residues long. The CDR3 protein is CASSPTGGTEAFF. The CDR3 nucleotides read TGTGCCAGCTCACCGACGGGGGGCACTGAAGCTTTCTTT.

V usage is TRBV9 and J usage is TRBJ2-5; the match to TRBD1 covers 12 bases. V lost 4 bases, J lost 4 bases, and 8 bases stayed unmatched. This CDR3 is built from 16 residues. Germline V gene data show CDR1 as SGDLS and CDR2 as YYNGEE. CDR3 protein: CASSTGTGGFLETQYF. The CDR3 nucleotides read TGTGCCAGCAGCACCGGGACAGGGGGCTTTCTAGAGACCCAGTACTTC. Full variable domain (outside the CDR3, taken from reference TRBV9 and TRBJ2-5): DSGVTQTPKHLITATGQRVTLRCSPRSGDLSVYWYQQSLDQGLQFLIQYYNGEERAKGNILERFSAQQFPDLHSELNLSSLELGDSALYFCASSTGTGGFLETQYFGPGTRLLVL.

The chain joins TRBV5-1 to TRBJ2-1, with a tentative D call TRBD1 (5 bases). This CDR3 contains 11 residues. Germline V gives CDR1 SGHRS, CDR2 YFSETQ. V gave up 3 bases and J gave up 13 bases, with 11 bases separating them. CDR3 nucleotides: TGCGCCAGCAGCTCGGACACGCAACAGTTCTTC. It codes for CASSSDTQQFF.

The rearrangement links TRBV5-1 to TRBJ2-3; TRBD2 aligns across 10 bases. Germline assignment: CDR1 SGHRS and CDR2 YFSETQ. The CDR3 totals 15 residues. V shed 5 bases, J shed 6 bases, and the junction held 9 bases outside the gene matches. CDR3 in DNA: TGCGCCAGCAGAAGGCTAGCGGGAGAGGCTGATACGCAGTATTTT. This encodes CASRRLAGEADTQYF. The variable domain in full, completed from reference TRBV5-1 and TRBJ2-3, reads KAGVTQTPRYLIKTRGQQVTLSCSPISGHRSVSWYQQTPGQGLQFLFEYFSETQRNKGNFPGRFSGRQFSNSRSEMNVSTLELGDSALYLCASRRLAGEADTQYFGPGTRLTVL.

The chain carries TRBV2 and TRBJ1-4; D gene ambiguous. Trimming left V 6 bases short and J 8 bases short, with 13 bases between. This CDR3 spans 13 amino acids. Germline lookup yields CDR1 SNHLY and CDR2 FYNNEI. The CDR3 loop reads CASSWQLEEKLFF. The CDR3 bases are TGTGCCAGCAGCTGGCAGCTGGAGGAAAAACTGTTTTTT. Looking up the rest from reference TRBV2 and TRBJ1-4 gives the full variable domain: EPEVTQTPSHQVTQMGQEVILRCVPISNHLYFYWYRQILGQKVEFLVSFYNNEISEKSEIFDDQFSVERPDGSNFTLKIRSTKLEDSAMYFCASSWQLEEKLFFGSGTQLSVL.

The chain links TRBV6-9 to TRBJ2-7; TRBD1 matches at 7 bases. The CDR3 is made up of 12 amino acids. Germline lookup yields CDR1 MNHGY and CDR2 SVAAGI. CDR3 coding DNA: TGTGCGCCCGCAGGGGGTCTCGACGAGCAGTACTTC. Protein product: CAPAGGLDEQYF.

This clone has just one count. The J gene is TRBJ2-1, the V gene TRBV18, with D unclear. V lost 1 base, J lost 3 bases, and 4 bases lay in between. CDR3 length: 13 amino acids. CDR1 and CDR2 (germline): KGHSH, LQKENI. The CDR3 DNA sequence: TGTGCCAGCTCACCACTCCGCTACAATGAGCAGTTCTTC. It encodes CASSPLRYNEQFF.

The chain employs TRBV18 and TRBJ1-5, with D hard to call. Trimming stripped 4 bases from V and 2 bases from J, with 12 bases between. The CDR3 sequence is 15 residues long. Germline CDR1 KGHSH, CDR2 LQKENI. The DNA of the CDR3 is TGTGCCAGCTCACGACTAGCGGTAGGCAATCAGCCCCAGCATTTT. Its translation is CASSRLAVGNQPQHF.

The chain combines TRBV6-5 with TRBJ2-7; D perhaps matches TRBD1 (6 bases). The CDR3 loop spans 14 amino acids. Between the trimmed V and J ends, which lost 7 bases and 7 bases, there was a span of 20 bases. Per germline, CDR1 MNHEY and CDR2 SVGAGI. CDR3 in amino acids: CASTTTGHHVEQYF. Here the CDR3 DNA reads TGTGCCAGCACCACGACAGGCCATCATGTAGAGCAGTACTTC.

The chain links TRBV6-5 to TRBJ2-2, with D unresolved. The CDR3 contains 14 residues. Germline V lookup: CDR1 MNHEY, CDR2 SVGAGI. Trimming took 6 bases from V and 2 from J, leaving 10 bases between them. In DNA, the CDR3 is TGTGCCAGCAGGGAGTCCGGTAACACCGGGGAGCTGTTTTTT. The encoded protein is CASRESGNTGELFF.

This clone was recorded a few times. The chain carries TRBV9 and TRBJ1-2; D might be TRBD1 (5 bases). The V end lost 3 bases, the J end lost 3 bases, and 24 bases lay between the germline ends. CDR1 and CDR2 from the germline V gene are SGDLS and YYNGEE. The CDR3 runs to 18 residues. The DNA for the CDR3 is TGTGCCAGCAGCGGGCCCTCTCGGTGGGGGGTATATGACTATGGCTACACCTTC. Its protein is CASSGPSRWGVYDYGYTF.

The J gene is TRBJ1-3, the V gene TRBV6-1; D may be TRBD1 (6 bases). From germline, CDR1 is MNHNS and CDR2 SASEGT. Trimming took off 1 base at V and 0 bases at J, with 10 bases between the two ends. This CDR3 has 16 residues. Here the CDR3 reads CASSEGWDNSGNTIYF. The DNA of the CDR3 is TGTGCCAGCAGTGAAGGCTGGGACAACTCTGGAAACACCATATATTTT.

This clone was seen only a few times. The V gene is TRBV27, the J gene TRBJ1-1; D is ambiguous. V gave up 3 bases and J gave up 1 base, with 6 bases separating them. Per germline, CDR1 MNHEY and CDR2 SMNVEV (reference sequence). This CDR3 spans 13 amino acids. In DNA form, the CDR3 reads TGTGCCAGCAGTTTTTACAGGAACACTGAAGCTTTCTTT. Residues: CASSFYRNTEAFF.

The rearrangement links TRBV20-1 to TRBJ2-4; TRBD1 matches at 9 bases. The CDR3 runs to 15 residues. CDR1 and CDR2 from the germline V gene are DFQATT and SNEGSKA (reference sequence). V shed 3 bases, J shed 4 bases, and the junction held 7 bases outside the gene matches. The CDR3 bases are TGCAGTGCTAGTAAGGACAGGGGAGGAAAAAACATTCAGTACTTC. Amino acid sequence: CSASKDRGGKNIQYF.

This clone was seen a few times. This sequence joins TRBV28 and TRBJ2-2; TRBD1 agrees at 7 bases. CDR1 MDHEN and CDR2 SYDVKM come from the germline V gene. After removal of 5 bases from V and 2 bases from J, the junction contained 8 bases not matched to a gene. This CDR3 region has 16 residues. The CDR3 region has the DNA TGTGCCAGCAGTCCCGGTACAGGGGTTAACACCGGGGAGCTGTTTTTT. Translating gives CASSPGTGVNTGELFF.

About this clone: Other DNA sequences in this sample translate to the same CDR3. This chain links TRBV19 with TRBJ2-1, with 9 bases that match TRBD2. This CDR3 contains 15 residues. J gave up 8 bases and V 3 bases, and 8 bases lay outside the gene matches. The germline V gene has CDR1 LNHDA and CDR2 SQIVND (reference sequence). In DNA, the CDR3 is TGTGCCAGTAGTATCCCCAGCGGGGGGAGGGATGAGCAGTTCTTC. Translation gives CASSIPSGGRDEQFF.

V is TRBV11-2 and J is TRBJ2-7; D is possibly TRBD2 (6 bases). V dropped 5 bases and J dropped 1 base, with 15 bases sitting between them. The CDR3 totals 15 residues. Germline V gene lookup returns CDR1 SGHAT and CDR2 FQNNGV. The DNA for the CDR3 is TGTGCCAGCAGCCGCAGGAGGGCGGGTTCCTACGAGCAGTACTTC. Translated, it gives CASSRRRAGSYEQYF.

The J gene is TRBJ2-7, the V gene TRBV11-1, with a possible D match to TRBD1 (6 bases). Trimming took off 5 bases at V and 8 bases at J, with 10 bases between the two ends. The CDR3 length is 11 residues. The germline gives CDR1 SGHAT, CDR2 FQDESV (reference sequence). The DNA for the CDR3 is TGTGCCAGCAGCCTGGACAGTCAGCAGTACTTC. Protein product: CASSLDSQQYF.